This T cell receptor (beta chain) was captured in a study of blood T cell repertoires in COVID-19. Overall study: Samples representing acute and convalescent COVID-19 were sourced from the United States, Italy and Spain. Nucleic acid was either cDNA or gDNA, and it came from T cells, B-cell-depleted T cells, or PBMCs.

The CDR3 is 14 residues long. Germline CDR1 is MNHEY and CDR2 is SVGAGI. V was pared by 3 bases and J by 7 bases, with 16 bases between. Under the authors' procedure: Reference gene primers were amplified, and this amplification served to estimate nucleated cell counts. Sequencing used immunoSEQ multiplex PCR; TCRdb keeps in-frame clones, though not all of them. Clone size and V and J calls were adopted from that table, with D and trimming inferred from the DNA. Found here are 150,000 to 200,000 clones, about four fifths of them singletons; the top ten hold roughly a tenth. The chain combines TRBV6-5 with TRBJ2-7, with D maybe TRBD1 (5 bases). Sequencing was carried out using peripheral blood. The origin of this receptor is a woman aged 80 or over with active or convalescent COVID-19. The CDR3 is CASSYSPTGMEQYF. In nucleotides, the CDR3 is TGTGCCAGCAGTTATTCCCCAACAGGAATGGAGCAGTACTTC.